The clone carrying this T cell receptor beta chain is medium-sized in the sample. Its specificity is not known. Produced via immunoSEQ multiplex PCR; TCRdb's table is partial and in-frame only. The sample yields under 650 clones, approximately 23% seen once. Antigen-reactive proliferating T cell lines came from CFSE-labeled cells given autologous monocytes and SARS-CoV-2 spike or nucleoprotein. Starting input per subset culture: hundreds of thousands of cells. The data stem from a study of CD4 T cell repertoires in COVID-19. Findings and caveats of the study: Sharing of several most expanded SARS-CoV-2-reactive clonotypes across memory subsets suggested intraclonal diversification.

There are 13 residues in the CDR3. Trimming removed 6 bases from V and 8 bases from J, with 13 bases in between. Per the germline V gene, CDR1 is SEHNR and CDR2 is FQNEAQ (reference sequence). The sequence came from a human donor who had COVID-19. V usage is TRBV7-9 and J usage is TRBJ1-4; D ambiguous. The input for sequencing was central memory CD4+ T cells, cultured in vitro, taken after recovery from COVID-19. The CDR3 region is CASRVGSREKLFF. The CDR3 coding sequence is TGTGCCAGCAGGGTTGGGTCAAGGGAAAAACTGTTTTTT.